The entry below describes one TCR beta chain. What it binds is unknown. It is likely a read error, because the conserved phenylalanine at the end of the CDR3 is missing. The limits of the CDR3 on the DNA are not certain, so only TCRdb's listed CDR3 is given. These data belong to a study of T-cell memory formation after mild COVID-19. General study results and limits: From day 15 to 85, contracting clones were balanced between CD4 and CD8, whereas later expanders leaned toward CD4+.

TCRdb ran MiXCR on the 5' RACE reads and lists one entry per CDR3 protein. The table records approximately 450,000 distinct CDR3 sequences, 18% of them present only once. The CDR3 extends over 8 residues, inclusive of both ends. CDR1 and CDR2 (germline): SGHTA, FQGTGA. Material for sequencing was PBMCs or a T cell subset sorted from them (not recorded which). The rearrangement links TRBV7-3 to TRBJ2-1; the table's D call, TRBD1, has no DNA check behind it. The TCR was taken from an adult woman who had mild COVID-19 (a few samples of this study predate the infection). Cell type and time point are not known. CDR3 in amino acids: CASSAGTI.